This T cell receptor beta chain was identified in a study of blood T cell repertoires in COVID-19 (dated by TCRdb to the early 2020s). About the full investigation: Samples from collaborators originated in the United States, Italy and Spain and spanned both the acute and convalescent phases of COVID-19. The material from the prospective study consisted of cDNA or gDNA derived from T cells, B-cell-depleted T cells, or PBMCs. Subjects who had been exposed to COVID-19, were actively infected with it, or had recovered from it provided the deeply sampled blood TCRbeta repertoires that made up the dataset. A freely available public database, intended as a resource for researchers studying the immune response to SARS-CoV-2, is where the repertoires were released. Samples came from the ongoing ImmuneRACE study (first 160 participants) plus 1,254 subjects from 6 global collaborators. Sample metadata almost always included a de-identified subject ID, COVID-19 status, age in years and sex. HLA class I and class II types, where available, came from metadata supplied by the sample provider rather than from assay-based typing. What the authors observed across the whole study: The amount of clinical and demographic metadata varied by source and participant and was provided uncurated.

TCRbeta CDR3 regions were amplified from genomic DNA using the immunoSEQ Assay, a bias-controlled multiplex PCR. The study's own analysis went as follows. The number of nucleated cells in each sample was estimated from the amplification of reference gene primers within the assay. To quantify the absolute abundance of each unique TCRbeta CDR3 rearrangement, sequence reads were collapsed and filtered. For each sample, productive Simpson clonality was calculated as the square root of Simpson's diversity index across productive rearrangements. In its TCRdb copy, this immuneACCESS table keeps in-frame sequences only and misses some clones. Where compared with another copy, unresolved V genes explain less than half of these, and the others have no known cause. Clone size and V and J calls were adopted from that table, with D and trimming inferred from the DNA. For this sample the table gives about 270,000 clones, of which 81% were detected only once. Under 3% of the sample is held by the ten biggest clonotypes.

Each collaborating institution followed its own protocols to collect whole blood in K2EDTA tubes. For TCRbeta analysis, collaborators shipped samples in one of three forms: frozen whole blood, isolated PBMCs, or DNA extracted from either of those sample types. From the germline V gene, CDR1 is MNHNS and CDR2 is SASEGT. The CDR3, cysteine through phenylalanine, is 14 amino acids long. CDR3 DNA only is kept here, 42 bases in frame from base 1. Here V drops 3 bases and J drops 7 bases, and the junction holds 4 bases not matched to any gene. This clone was seen a single time. Its antigen target is currently unknown. The input lacks base qualities; no much larger clone sits a single base away.

The receptor chain draws on TRBV6-1 and TRBJ1-5; 9 central nucleotides agree with TRBD1. The specimen was peripheral blood. This TCR was recovered from a woman aged 55 to 70 with active or convalescent COVID-19. The DNA sequence is TGTGCCAGCAGTGATACAGGGGGCCGACAGCCCCAGCATTTT. Its coded protein is CASSDTGGRQPQHF.